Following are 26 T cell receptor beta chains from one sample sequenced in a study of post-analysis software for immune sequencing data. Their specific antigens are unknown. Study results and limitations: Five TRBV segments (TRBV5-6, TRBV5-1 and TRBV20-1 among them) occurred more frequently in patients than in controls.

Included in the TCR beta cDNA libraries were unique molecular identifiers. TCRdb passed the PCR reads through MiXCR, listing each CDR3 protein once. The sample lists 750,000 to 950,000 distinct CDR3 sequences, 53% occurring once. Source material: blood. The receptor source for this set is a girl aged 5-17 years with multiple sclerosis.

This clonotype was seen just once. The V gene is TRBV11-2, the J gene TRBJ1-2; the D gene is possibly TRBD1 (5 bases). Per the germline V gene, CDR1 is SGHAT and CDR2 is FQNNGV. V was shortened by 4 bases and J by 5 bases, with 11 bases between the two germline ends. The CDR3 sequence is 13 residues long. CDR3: CASSSSQGYGYTF. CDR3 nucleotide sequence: TGTGCCAGCAGCTCAAGCCAGGGTTATGGCTACACCTTC.

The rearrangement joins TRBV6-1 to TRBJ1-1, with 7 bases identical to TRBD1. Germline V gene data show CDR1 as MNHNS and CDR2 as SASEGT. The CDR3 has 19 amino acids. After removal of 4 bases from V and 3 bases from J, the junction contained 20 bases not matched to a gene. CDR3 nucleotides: TGTGCCAGCAGTGCCGCCCCTGGCCGGGACAGTCTAGTGTACACTGAAGCTTTCTTT. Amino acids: CASSAAPGRDSLVYTEAFF.

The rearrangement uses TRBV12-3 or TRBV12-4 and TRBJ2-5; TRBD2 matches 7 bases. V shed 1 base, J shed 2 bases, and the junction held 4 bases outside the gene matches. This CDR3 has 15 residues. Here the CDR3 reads CASSLGTRIQETQYF. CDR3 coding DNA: TGTGCCAGCAGTTTAGGGACTAGAATTCAAGAGACCCAGTACTTC.

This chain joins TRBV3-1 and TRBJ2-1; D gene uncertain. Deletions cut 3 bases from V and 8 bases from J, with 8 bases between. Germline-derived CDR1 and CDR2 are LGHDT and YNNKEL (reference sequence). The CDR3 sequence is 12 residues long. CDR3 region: CASSQGRYEQFF. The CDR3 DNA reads TGTGCCAGCAGCCAGGGTAGATATGAGCAGTTCTTC.

The CDR3 DNA is TGCAGCGTTGCTAGGACCGCAGATACGCAGTATTTT. It is translated as CSVARTADTQYF. J is TRBJ2-3 and V is TRBV29-1; no clear D gene. V was pared by 4 bases and J by 4 bases, with 9 bases between. CDR1 is SQVTM and CDR2 is ANQGSEA in the germline V gene. The CDR3 spans 12 residues.

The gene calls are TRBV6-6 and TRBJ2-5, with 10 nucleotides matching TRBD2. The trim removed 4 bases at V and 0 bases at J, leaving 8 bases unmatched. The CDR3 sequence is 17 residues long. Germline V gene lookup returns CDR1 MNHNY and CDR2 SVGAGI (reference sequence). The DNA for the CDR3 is TGTGCCAGCAGTTTACTAGCGGGACGCCTATACCAAGAGACCCAGTACTTC. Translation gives CASSLLAGRLYQETQYF.

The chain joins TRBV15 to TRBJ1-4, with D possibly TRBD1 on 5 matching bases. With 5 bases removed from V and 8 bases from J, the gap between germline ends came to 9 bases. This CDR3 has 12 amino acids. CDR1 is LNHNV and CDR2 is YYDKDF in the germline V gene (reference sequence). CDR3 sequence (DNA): TGTGCCACCAGCCGCAGGGACGAAAAACTGTTTTTT. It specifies CATSRRDEKLFF.

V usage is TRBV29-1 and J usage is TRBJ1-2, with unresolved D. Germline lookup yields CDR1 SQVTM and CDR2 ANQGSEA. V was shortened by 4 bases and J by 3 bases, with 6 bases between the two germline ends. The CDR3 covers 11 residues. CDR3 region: CSVGTDYGYTF. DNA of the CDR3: TGCAGCGTTGGGACCGACTATGGCTACACCTTC.

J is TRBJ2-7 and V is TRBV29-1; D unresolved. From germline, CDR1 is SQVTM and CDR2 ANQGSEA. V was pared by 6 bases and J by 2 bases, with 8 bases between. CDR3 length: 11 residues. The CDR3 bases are TGCAGCGTCCGTAAAACCTACGAGCAGTACTTC. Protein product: CSVRKTYEQYF.

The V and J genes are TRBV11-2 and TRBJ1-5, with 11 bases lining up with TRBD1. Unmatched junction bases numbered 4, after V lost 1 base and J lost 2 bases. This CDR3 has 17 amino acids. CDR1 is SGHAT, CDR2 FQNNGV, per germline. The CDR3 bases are TGTGCCAGCAGCTTAGGGACAGGGGGCGGTGGCAATCAGCCCCAGCATTTT. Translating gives CASSLGTGGGGNQPQHF. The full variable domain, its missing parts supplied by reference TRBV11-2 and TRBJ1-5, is EAGVAQSPRYKIIEKRQSVAFWCNPISGHATLYWYQQILGQGPKLLIQFQNNGVVDDSQLPKDRFSAERLKGVDSTLKIQPAKLEDSAVYLCASSLGTGGGGNQPQHFGDGTRLSIL.

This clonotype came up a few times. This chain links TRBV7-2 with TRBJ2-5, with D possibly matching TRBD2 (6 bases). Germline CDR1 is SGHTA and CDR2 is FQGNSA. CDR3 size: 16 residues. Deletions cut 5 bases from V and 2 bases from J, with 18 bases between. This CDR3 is CASSPLWMGTQETQYF. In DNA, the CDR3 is TGTGCCAGCAGCCCCCTTTGGATGGGGACTCAAGAGACCCAGTACTTC. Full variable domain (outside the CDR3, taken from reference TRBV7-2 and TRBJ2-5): GAGVSQSPSNKVTEKGKDVELRCDPISGHTALYWYRQSLGQGLEFLIYFQGNSAPDKSGLPSDRFSAERTGGSVSTLTIQRTQQEDSAVYLCASSPLWMGTQETQYFGPGTRLLVL.

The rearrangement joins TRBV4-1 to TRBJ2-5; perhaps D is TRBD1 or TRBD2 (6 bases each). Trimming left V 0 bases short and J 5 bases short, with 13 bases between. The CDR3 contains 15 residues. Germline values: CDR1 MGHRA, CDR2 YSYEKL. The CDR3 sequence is CASSQEQGGGETQYF. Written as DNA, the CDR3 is TGCGCCAGCAGCCAAGAACAGGGAGGAGGTGAGACCCAGTACTTC.

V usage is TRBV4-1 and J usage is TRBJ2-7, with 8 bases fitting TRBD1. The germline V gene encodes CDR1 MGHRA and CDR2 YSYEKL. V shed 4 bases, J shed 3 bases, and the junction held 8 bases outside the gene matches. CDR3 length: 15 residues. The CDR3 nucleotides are TGCGCCAGCAGCCTTACCGGGACAGGCGTCTACGAGCAGTACTTC. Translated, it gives CASSLTGTGVYEQYF.

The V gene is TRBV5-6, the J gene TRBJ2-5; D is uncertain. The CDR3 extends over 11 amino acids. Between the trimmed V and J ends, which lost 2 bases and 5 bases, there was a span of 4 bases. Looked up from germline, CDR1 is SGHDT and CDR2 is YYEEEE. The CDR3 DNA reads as TGTGCCAGCAGCTTTTTCGAGACCCAGTACTTC. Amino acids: CASSFFETQYF.

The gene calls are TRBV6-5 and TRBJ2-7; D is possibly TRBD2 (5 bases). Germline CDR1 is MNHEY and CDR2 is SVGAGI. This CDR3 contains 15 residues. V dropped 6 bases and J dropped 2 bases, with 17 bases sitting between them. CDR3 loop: CASSSIGGAAYEQYF. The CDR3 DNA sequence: TGTGCCAGCAGCTCCATTGGAGGAGCGGCCTACGAGCAGTACTTC.

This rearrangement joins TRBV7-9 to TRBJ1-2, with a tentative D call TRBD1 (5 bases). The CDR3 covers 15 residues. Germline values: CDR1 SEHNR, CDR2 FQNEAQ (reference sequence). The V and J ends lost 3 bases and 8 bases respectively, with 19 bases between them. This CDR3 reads CASSFAETRDSGYTF. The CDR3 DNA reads TGTGCCAGCAGCTTCGCAGAAACCCGGGACTCCGGCTACACCTTC.

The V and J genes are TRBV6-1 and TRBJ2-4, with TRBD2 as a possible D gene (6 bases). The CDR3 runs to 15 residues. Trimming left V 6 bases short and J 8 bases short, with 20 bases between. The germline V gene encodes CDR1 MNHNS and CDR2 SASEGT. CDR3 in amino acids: CASRETDGTGDIQYF. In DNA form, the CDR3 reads TGTGCCAGCAGGGAGACAGACGGGACGGGGGACATTCAGTACTTC.

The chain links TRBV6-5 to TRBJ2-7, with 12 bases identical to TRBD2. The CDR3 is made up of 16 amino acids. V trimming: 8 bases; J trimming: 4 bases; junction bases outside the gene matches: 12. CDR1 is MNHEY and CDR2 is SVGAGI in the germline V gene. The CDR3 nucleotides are TGTGCCAGCTCCCCTCCTAGCGGGAGGGTCTATTACGAGCAGTACTTC. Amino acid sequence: CASSPPSGRVYYEQYF.

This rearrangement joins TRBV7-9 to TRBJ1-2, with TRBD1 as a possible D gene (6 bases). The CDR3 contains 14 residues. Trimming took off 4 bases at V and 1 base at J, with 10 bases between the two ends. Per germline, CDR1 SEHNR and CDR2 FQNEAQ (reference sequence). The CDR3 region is CASSSSGVNYGYTF. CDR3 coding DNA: TGTGCCAGCAGCTCATCAGGGGTTAACTATGGCTACACCTTC.

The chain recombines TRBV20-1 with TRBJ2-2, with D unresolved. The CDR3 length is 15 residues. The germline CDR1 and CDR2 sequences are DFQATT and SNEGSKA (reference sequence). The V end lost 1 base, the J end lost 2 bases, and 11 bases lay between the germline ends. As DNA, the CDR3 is TGCAGTGCTAGAGCCCCGGAAAGTAACACCGGGGAGCTGTTTTTT. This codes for CSARAPESNTGELFF.

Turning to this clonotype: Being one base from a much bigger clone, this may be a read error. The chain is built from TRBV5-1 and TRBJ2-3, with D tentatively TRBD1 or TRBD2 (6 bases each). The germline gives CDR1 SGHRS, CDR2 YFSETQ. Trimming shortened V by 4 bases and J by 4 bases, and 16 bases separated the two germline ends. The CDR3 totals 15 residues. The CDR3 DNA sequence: TGCGCCAGCAGCCGACAGGTTTCTAGCGCAGATACGCAGTATTTT. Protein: CASSRQVSSADTQYF.

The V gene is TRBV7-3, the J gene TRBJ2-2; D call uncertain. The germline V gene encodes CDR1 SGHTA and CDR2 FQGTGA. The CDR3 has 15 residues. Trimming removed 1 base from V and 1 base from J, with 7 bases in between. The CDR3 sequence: CASSLNPLNTGELFF. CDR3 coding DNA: TGTGCCAGCAGCTTAAACCCCCTGAACACCGGGGAGCTGTTTTTT.

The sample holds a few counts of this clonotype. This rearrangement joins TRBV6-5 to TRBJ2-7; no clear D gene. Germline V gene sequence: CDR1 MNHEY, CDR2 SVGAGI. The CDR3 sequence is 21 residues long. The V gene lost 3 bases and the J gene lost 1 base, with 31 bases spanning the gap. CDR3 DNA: TGTGCCAGCAGTTATTACCGCAACCCGTTTCGTACCCCTCTCGTTTCCTACGAGCAGTACTTC. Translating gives CASSYYRNPFRTPLVSYEQYF.

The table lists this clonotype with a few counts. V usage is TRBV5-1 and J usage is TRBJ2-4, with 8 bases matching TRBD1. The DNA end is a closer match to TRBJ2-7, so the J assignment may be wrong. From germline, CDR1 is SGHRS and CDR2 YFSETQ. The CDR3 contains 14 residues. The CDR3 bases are TGCGCCAGCAGCTTTCAGGGGGCTAGTGCCGAGCAGTACTTC. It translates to CASSFQGASAEQYF.

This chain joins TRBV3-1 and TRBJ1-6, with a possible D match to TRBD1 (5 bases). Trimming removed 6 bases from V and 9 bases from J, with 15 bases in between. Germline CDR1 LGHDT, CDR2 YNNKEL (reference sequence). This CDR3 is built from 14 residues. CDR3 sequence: CASSLVSTGSPLHF. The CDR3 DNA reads TGTGCCAGCAGTCTGGTCTCTACAGGTTCACCCCTCCACTTT.

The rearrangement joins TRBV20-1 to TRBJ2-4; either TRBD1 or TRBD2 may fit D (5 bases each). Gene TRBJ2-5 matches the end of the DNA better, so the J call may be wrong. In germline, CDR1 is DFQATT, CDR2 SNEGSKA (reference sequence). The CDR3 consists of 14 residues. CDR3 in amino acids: CSALFGANVETQYF. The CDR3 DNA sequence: TGCAGTGCCTTATTCGGGGCTAACGTCGAGACCCAGTACTTC.